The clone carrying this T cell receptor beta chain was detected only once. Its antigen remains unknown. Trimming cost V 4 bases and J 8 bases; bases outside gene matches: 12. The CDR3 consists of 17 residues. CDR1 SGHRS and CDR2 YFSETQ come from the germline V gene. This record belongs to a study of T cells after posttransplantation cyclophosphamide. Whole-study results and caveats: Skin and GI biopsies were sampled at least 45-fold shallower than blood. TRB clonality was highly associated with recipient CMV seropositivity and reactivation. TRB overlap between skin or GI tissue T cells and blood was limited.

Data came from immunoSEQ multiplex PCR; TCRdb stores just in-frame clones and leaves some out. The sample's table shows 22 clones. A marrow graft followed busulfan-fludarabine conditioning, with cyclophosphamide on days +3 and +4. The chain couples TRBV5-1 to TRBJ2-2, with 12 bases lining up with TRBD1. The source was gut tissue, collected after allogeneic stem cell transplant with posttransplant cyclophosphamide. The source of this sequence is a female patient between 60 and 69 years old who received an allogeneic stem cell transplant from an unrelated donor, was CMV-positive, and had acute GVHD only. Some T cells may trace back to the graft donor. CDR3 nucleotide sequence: TGCGCCAGCAGCAACCACCGGGACAGGGGGCTGGCAGGGGAGCTGTTTTTT. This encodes CASSNHRDRGLAGELFF.